The rows below give T cell receptor beta chains drawn from one sample of a study of CD8+CD57+ T cells in acquired aplastic anemia. TCRdb re-called the reads through MiXCR, storing one row per CDR3 protein. This sample has around 290,000 distinct CDR3 sequences, with 50% to 65% found just once. The sequencing input was sorted CD4+, CD8+, or CD8+CD57+ T cells (not recorded which) from PBMCs. These receptors all come from a human donor with aplastic anemia. The CDR3 runs from the conserved cysteine through the conserved F or W. The D gene is left open where the match is weak. Clone size, where shown, is once, few, many, or a class for clones that have expanded.

abundance: -
v_gene: TRBV2
d_gene: -
j_gene: TRBJ2-2
CDR3aa: CASIGQSNTGELFF
CDR3nt: TGTGCCAGCATAGGGCAGTCCAACACCGGGGAGCTGTTTTTT

abundance: -
v_gene: TRBV19
d_gene: TRBD1
j_gene: TRBJ1-5
CDR3aa: CASSMFTGGNQPQHF
CDR3nt: TGTGCCAGTAGTATGTTCACAGGGGGGAATCAGCCCCAGCATTTT

abundance: -
v_gene: TRBV24-1
d_gene: TRBD1
j_gene: TRBJ2-7
CDR3aa: CATSDPGTGKYEQYF
CDR3nt: TGTGCCACCAGTGACCCCGGGACAGGGAAGTACGAGCAGTACTTC

abundance: -
v_gene: TRBV29-1
d_gene: -
j_gene: TRBJ2-7
CDR3aa: CSVERQGSEQYF
CDR3nt: TGCAGCGTTGAACGGCAGGGAAGCGAGCAGTACTTC

abundance: -
v_gene: TRBV24-1
d_gene: -
j_gene: TRBJ2-1
CDR3aa: CATSDPGTTRNEQFF
CDR3nt: TGTGCCACCAGTGATCCCGGGACCACCAGAAATGAGCAGTTCTTC

abundance: once
v_gene: TRBV7-8
d_gene: TRBD2
j_gene: TRBJ2-5
CDR3aa: CASSTHQGLAGSQETQYF
CDR3nt: TGTGCCAGCAGCACCCACCAGGGACTAGCTGGGTCCCAAGAGACCCAGTACTTC

abundance: -
v_gene: TRBV9
d_gene: TRBD1
j_gene: TRBJ1-1
CDR3aa: CAISDRDREPEAFF
CDR3nt: TGTGCCATCAGTGACCGGGACAGAGAACCTGAAGCTTTCTTT

abundance: many
v_gene: TRBV14
d_gene: -
j_gene: TRBJ1-2
CDR3aa: CASSPYQGGYTF
CDR3nt: TGTGCCAGCAGCCCCTATCAGGGAGGCTACACCTTC

abundance: many
v_gene: TRBV7-6
d_gene: -
j_gene: TRBJ2-5
CDR3aa: CASSRDSMIETQYF
CDR3nt: TGTGCCAGCAGCCGCGATTCTATGATTGAGACCCAGTACTTC

abundance: many
v_gene: TRBV6-6
d_gene: -
j_gene: TRBJ2-5
CDR3aa: CASSPSPQETQYF
CDR3nt: TGTGCCAGCAGTCCCTCCCCTCAAGAGACCCAGTACTTC

abundance: -
v_gene: TRBV6-5
d_gene: TRBD1
j_gene: TRBJ2-5
CDR3aa: CASSEQGEETQYF
CDR3nt: TGTGCCAGCAGTGAACAGGGGGAAGAGACCCAGTACTTC

abundance: many
v_gene: TRBV11-2
d_gene: TRBD2
j_gene: TRBJ2-7
CDR3aa: CASSLAGLAGGPEQYF
CDR3nt: TGTGCCAGCAGCTTAGCGGGACTAGCGGGAGGGCCCGAGCAGTACTTC

abundance: many
v_gene: TRBV19
d_gene: -
j_gene: TRBJ2-7
CDR3aa: CASSGQVNSYEQYF
CDR3nt: TGTGCCAGTAGTGGGCAGGTAAACTCCTACGAGCAGTACTTC

abundance: -
v_gene: TRBV19
d_gene: -
j_gene: TRBJ1-1
CDR3aa: CASSIGEGRSEAFF
CDR3nt: TGTGCCAGTAGTATAGGGGAGGGGAGGAGTGAAGCTTTCTTT

abundance: -
v_gene: TRBV20-1
d_gene: -
j_gene: TRBJ1-2
CDR3aa: CSVPGYTF
CDR3nt: TGCAGTGTCCCTGGCTACACCTTC

abundance: many
v_gene: TRBV12-3/TRBV12-4
d_gene: -
j_gene: TRBJ1-2
CDR3aa: CASSFGVGYTF
CDR3nt: TGTGCCAGCAGTTTTGGGGTTGGCTACACCTTC

abundance: -
v_gene: TRBV7-9
d_gene: TRBD1
j_gene: TRBJ1-4
CDR3aa: CASSPPPGTVNEKLFF
CDR3nt: TGTGCCAGCAGCCCTCCTCCCGGGACAGTTAATGAAAAACTGTTTTTT

abundance: -
v_gene: TRBV20-1
d_gene: -
j_gene: TRBJ2-3
CDR3aa: CSAGQPSTDTQYF
CDR3nt: TGCAGTGCGGGACAACCAAGCACAGATACGCAGTATTTT

abundance: -
v_gene: TRBV10-3
d_gene: -
j_gene: TRBJ1-6
CDR3aa: CAIRDTSVFNSPLHF
CDR3nt: TGTGCCATCCGGGACACAAGTGTCTTTAATTCACCCCTCCACTTT